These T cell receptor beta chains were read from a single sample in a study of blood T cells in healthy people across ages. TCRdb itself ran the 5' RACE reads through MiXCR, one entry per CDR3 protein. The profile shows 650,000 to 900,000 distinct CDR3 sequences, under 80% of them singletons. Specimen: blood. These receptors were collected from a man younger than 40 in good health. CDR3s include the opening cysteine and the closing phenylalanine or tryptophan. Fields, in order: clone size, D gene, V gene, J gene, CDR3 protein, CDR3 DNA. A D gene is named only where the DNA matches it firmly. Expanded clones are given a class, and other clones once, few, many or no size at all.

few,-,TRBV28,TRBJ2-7,CASSLNSPYEQYF,TGTGCCAGCAGTTTAAACTCCCCTTACGAGCAGTACTTC
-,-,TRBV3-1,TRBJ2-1,CASSLEHPGDTYNEQFF,TGTGCCAGCAGCTTAGAACACCCCGGGGATACCTACAATGAGCAGTTCTTC
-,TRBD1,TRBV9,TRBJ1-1,CASSVVTGGRNTEAFF,TGTGCCAGCAGCGTAGTAACAGGGGGACGGAACACTGAAGCTTTCTTT
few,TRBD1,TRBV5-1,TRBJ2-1,CASSATGEAYNEQFF,TGCGCCAGCAGCGCAACAGGGGAAGCCTACAATGAGCAGTTCTTC
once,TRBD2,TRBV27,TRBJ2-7,CASSLSASGGSYEQYF,TGTGCCAGCAGTTTATCGGCTAGCGGGGGATCCTACGAGCAGTACTTC
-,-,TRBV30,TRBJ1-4,CAWNLGAANEKLFF,TGTGCCTGGAACCTCGGGGCGGCTAATGAAAAACTGTTTTTT
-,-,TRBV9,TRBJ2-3,CASSVGPLEDTQYF,TGTGCCAGCAGCGTAGGACCCCTCGAAGATACGCAGTATTTT
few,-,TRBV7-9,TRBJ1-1,CASSLRRGNTEAFF,TGTGCCAGCAGCTTACGACGCGGGAACACTGAAGCTTTCTTT
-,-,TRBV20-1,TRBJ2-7,CSARDGDTIYEQYF,TGCAGTGCTAGAGACGGGGACACCATCTACGAGCAGTACTTC
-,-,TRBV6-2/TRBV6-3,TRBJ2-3,CASSYSKQAGDTQYF,TGTGCCAGCAGTTACTCGAAACAGGCGGGGGATACGCAGTATTTT
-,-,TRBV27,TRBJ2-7,CASSWAGGTYEQYF,TGTGCCAGCAGTTGGGCAGGGGGGACCTACGAGCAGTACTTC
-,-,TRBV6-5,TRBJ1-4,CASSRTGLKGKLFF,TGTGCCAGCAGTCGCACAGGGCTAAAAGGGAAACTGTTTTTT
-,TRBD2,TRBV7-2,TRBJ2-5,CASSSKWGGVETQYF,TGTGCCAGCAGCTCCAAGTGGGGGGGAGTAGAGACCCAGTACTTC
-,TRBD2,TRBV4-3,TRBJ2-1,CASSPSTSPPYNEQFF,TGCGCCAGCAGCCCCTCGACTAGCCCCCCCTACAATGAGCAGTTCTTC
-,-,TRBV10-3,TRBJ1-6,CAISGDTNSPLHF,TGTGCCATCAGTGGGGACACCAATTCACCCCTCCACTTT
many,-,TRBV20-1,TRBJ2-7,CSASLTGLGDEQYF,TGCAGTGCTAGCCTAACAGGGTTGGGCGACGAGCAGTACTTC
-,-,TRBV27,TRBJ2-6,CASSWGHNSGANVLTF,TGTGCCAGCAGTTGGGGGCACAACTCTGGGGCCAACGTCCTGACTTTC
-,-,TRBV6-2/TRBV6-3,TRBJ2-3,CASNRVGGLTDTQYF,TGTGCCAGCAATAGAGTGGGGGGTCTCACAGATACGCAGTATTTT
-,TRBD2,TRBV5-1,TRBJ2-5,CASSSGLPQETQYF,TGCGCCAGCAGCTCGGGACTACCTCAAGAGACCCAGTACTTC
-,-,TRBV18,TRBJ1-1,CASSSSRLEGTEAFF,TGTGCCAGCTCCTCCTCCCGTCTCGAGGGCACTGAAGCTTTCTTT
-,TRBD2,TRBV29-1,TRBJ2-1,CSVIRTSGGEQFF,TGCAGCGTTATCCGGACTAGCGGGGGTGAGCAGTTCTTC
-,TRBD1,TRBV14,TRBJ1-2,CASSPGQGKGYGYTF,TGTGCCAGCAGCCCCGGACAGGGAAAAGGCTATGGCTACACCTTC
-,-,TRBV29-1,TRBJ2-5,CSVLKRLEETQYF,TGCAGCGTCCTGAAGCGCCTAGAAGAGACCCAGTACTTC
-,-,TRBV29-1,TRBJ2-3,CSVCESTDTQYF,TGCAGCGTATGTGAGAGCACAGATACGCAGTATTTT
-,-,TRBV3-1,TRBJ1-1,CASAGRGWTEAFF,TGTGCCAGCGCGGGTCGGGGGTGGACTGAAGCTTTCTTT
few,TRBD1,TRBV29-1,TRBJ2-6,CSVATGVGANVLTF,TGCAGCGTCGCAACAGGGGTAGGGGCCAACGTCCTGACTTTC
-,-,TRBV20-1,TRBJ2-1,CSARDPNEQFF,TGCAGTGCTAGAGATCCCAATGAGCAGTTCTTC
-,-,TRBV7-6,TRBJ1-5,CASSGPGSNQPQHF,TGTGCCAGCAGCGGACCAGGGAGCAATCAGCCCCAGCATTTT
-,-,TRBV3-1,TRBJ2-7,CASNLFGTWEQYF,TGTGCCAGCAACCTTTTTGGCACGTGGGAGCAGTACTTC
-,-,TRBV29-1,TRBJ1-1,CSVVHRVRGTEAFF,TGCAGCGTTGTTCACAGGGTCAGGGGCACTGAAGCTTTCTTT
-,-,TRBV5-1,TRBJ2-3,CATGRDPGSTDTQYF,TGCGCCACCGGCAGAGACCCGGGAAGCACAGATACGCAGTATTTT
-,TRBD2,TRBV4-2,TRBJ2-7,CASSSYPGTRAYEQYF,TGTGCCAGCAGCTCTTATCCCGGGACTAGAGCCTACGAGCAGTACTTC
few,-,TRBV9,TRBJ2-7,CASSGQGRGEQYF,TGTGCCAGCAGCGGACAAGGGCGGGGCGAGCAGTACTTC
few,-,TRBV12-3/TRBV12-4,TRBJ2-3,CASSLNGGHSTDTQYF,TGTGCCAGCAGTTTGAATGGGGGGCACAGCACAGATACGCAGTATTTT
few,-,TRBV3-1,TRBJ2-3,CASSQALWGWAQDTQYF,TGTGCCAGCAGCCAAGCTCTATGGGGCTGGGCGCAAGATACGCAGTATTTT
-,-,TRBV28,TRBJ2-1,CASSLSTGRWSSYNEQFF,TGTGCCAGCAGTTTATCTACTGGCAGGTGGAGCTCCTACAATGAGCAGTTCTTC
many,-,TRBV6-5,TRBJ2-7,CASGSGSYEQYF,TGTGCCAGTGGGTCAGGGTCTTACGAGCAGTACTTC
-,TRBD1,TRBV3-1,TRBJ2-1,CASSRGQINEQFF,TGTGCCAGCAGCCGGGGACAGATCAATGAGCAGTTCTTC
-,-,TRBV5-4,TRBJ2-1,CASSLNAGSYNEQFF,TGTGCCAGCAGCTTGAACGCGGGCTCCTACAATGAGCAGTTCTTC
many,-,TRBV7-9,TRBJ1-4,CASSLGGALGSEKLFF,TGTGCCAGCAGCTTAGGAGGGGCCTTAGGAAGTGAAAAACTGTTTTTT
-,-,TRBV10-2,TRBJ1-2,CASSESMRRTETNYGYTF,TGCGCCAGCAGTGAGTCGATGCGGCGGACAGAAACTAACTATGGCTACACCTTC
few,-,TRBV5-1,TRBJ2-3,CASWLRDLSQQYF,TGCGCCAGCTGGCTAAGGGACCTCTCCCAGCAGTATTTT
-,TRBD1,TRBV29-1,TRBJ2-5,CSFCFSDRGAQYF,TGCAGCTTTTGCTTCTCGGACAGGGGGGCCCAGTACTTC
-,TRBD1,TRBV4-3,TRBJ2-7,CASSHQWDRGGEQYF,TGCGCCAGCAGCCATCAATGGGACAGGGGTGGCGAGCAGTACTTC
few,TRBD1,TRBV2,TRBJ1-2,CASRETGDYGYTF,TGTGCCAGCAGAGAGACAGGGGACTATGGCTACACCTTC
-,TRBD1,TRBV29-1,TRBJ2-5,CSVKGQGQETQYF,TGCAGCGTGAAGGGACAGGGTCAAGAGACCCAGTACTTC
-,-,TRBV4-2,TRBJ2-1,CASSQDGGKYNEQFF,TGTGCCAGCAGCCAAGATGGGGGGAAATACAATGAGCAGTTCTTC
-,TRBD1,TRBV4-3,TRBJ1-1,CASSHRQGAGEAFF,TGCGCCAGCAGCCACCGTCAGGGGGCGGGAGAAGCTTTCTTT
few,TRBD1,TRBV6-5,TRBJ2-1,CASRWTGSYNEQFF,TGTGCCAGCAGATGGACAGGGTCTTACAATGAGCAGTTCTTC
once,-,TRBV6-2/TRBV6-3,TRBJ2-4,CASTSVGNIQYF,TGTGCCAGCACTAGCGTGGGGAACATTCAGTACTTC
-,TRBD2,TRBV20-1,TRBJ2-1,CSASTSGIEWEQFF,TGCAGTGCTAGTACTAGCGGGATTGAATGGGAGCAGTTCTTC
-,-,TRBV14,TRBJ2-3,CASSPAEVADTQYF,TGTGCCAGCAGCCCTGCAGAGGTCGCAGATACGCAGTATTTT
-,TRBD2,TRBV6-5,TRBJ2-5,CASSYAGPGLAPWAQKETQYF,TGTGCCAGCAGTTACGCCGGACCGGGACTAGCGCCATGGGCACAAAAAGAGACCCAGTACTTC
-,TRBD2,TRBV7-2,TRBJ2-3,CASSFRLAGFTDTQYF,TGTGCCAGCAGCTTTCGCTTAGCGGGGTTCACAGATACGCAGTATTTT
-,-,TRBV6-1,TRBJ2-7,CASSEGVTYEQYF,TGTGCCAGCAGTGAGGGGGTCACCTATGAGCAGTACTTC
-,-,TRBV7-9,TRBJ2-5,CASSLDSLQETQYF,TGTGCCAGCAGCTTGGACAGCCTCCAAGAGACCCAGTACTTC
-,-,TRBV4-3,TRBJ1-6,CASSQGLIRTSFSPLHF,TGCGCCAGCAGCCAAGGTTTGATCAGGACTAGCTTCTCACCCCTCCACTTT
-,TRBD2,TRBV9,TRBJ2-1,CASSKAGGYNEQFF,TGTGCCAGCAGCAAAGCGGGGGGCTACAATGAGCAGTTCTTC